These T cell receptor beta chains were read from a single sample in a study of OX40 agonist ivuxolimab in advanced cancers. TCRdb's copy holds only in-frame clones and misses some; the assay was immunoSEQ multiplex PCR. Among more than 60,000 clones listed, about 85% were seen once. Sequences were derived from CD4+ or CD8+ T cells sorted from blood, sampled in a trial of the OX40 agonist ivuxolimab. The receptors here all came from an adult with an advanced solid tumor such as melanoma, head and neck, liver or kidney cancer. Both conserved end residues are part of each CDR3. A D gene is named only where the DNA matches it firmly. Only part of the rows carry a size: once, few, many, or a class if the clone is expanded.

v_gene	d_gene	abundance	j_gene	CDR3aa	CDR3nt
TRBV13	.	.	TRBJ2-7	CASSQTGRVGSYEQYF	TGTGCCAGCAGCCAAACCGGACGGGTAGGCTCCTACGAGCAGTACTTC
TRBV7-3	TRBD2	.	TRBJ2-7	CASSLRLAGPYEQYF	TGTGCCAGCAGCTTAAGACTAGCGGGGCCCTACGAGCAGTACTTC
TRBV7-2	TRBD2	.	TRBJ2-5	CASSPRTSGQETQYF	TGTGCCAGCAGCCCTAGGACTAGCGGGCAAGAGACCCAGTACTTC
TRBV9	TRBD2	.	TRBJ2-5	CASSGGGETQYF	TGTGCCAGCAGCGGGGGAGGGGAGACCCAGTACTTC
TRBV27	.	.	TRBJ2-7	CASSLLGARDEQYF	TGTGCCAGCAGTTTACTAGGGGCGCGGGACGAGCAGTACTTC
TRBV6-6	TRBD1	few	TRBJ1-2	CASRLTGTGNHGYTF	TGTGCCAGCAGACTCACCGGGACAGGGAACCATGGCTACACCTTC
TRBV9	.	.	TRBJ1-1	CASSVVGGNTEAFF	TGTGCCAGCAGCGTAGTTGGAGGGAACACTGAAGCTTTCTTT
TRBV4-3	TRBD1	.	TRBJ1-2	CASSPGQGWNYGYTF	TGCGCCAGCAGCCCTGGACAGGGATGGAACTATGGCTACACCTTC
TRBV7-2	.	.	TRBJ2-3	CASSLIWGSSDTQYF	TGTGCCAGCAGCTTAATCTGGGGGAGCTCAGATACGCAGTATTTT
TRBV7-2	.	once	TRBJ1-1	CASSLGQGLNTEAFF	TGTGCCAGCAGCTTAGGTCAGGGTCTGAACACTGAAGCTTTCTTT
TRBV30	.	few	TRBJ1-4	CAWSALGLGLGEKLFF	TGTGCCTGGAGTGCTCTCGGTTTAGGGTTGGGTGAAAAACTGTTTTTT
TRBV7-8	.	.	TRBJ2-7	CASSPQRTSYEQYF	TGTGCCAGCAGCCCACAGCGGACCTCCTACGAGCAGTACTTC
TRBV9	.	.	TRBJ2-6	CASSVGAPGANVLTF	TGTGCCAGCAGCGTCGGAGCTCCTGGGGCCAACGTCCTGACTTTC
TRBV27	TRBD1	few	TRBJ2-5	CASRGTGQGRTQYF	TGTGCCAGCAGGGGAACGGGACAGGGGCGGACCCAGTACTTC
TRBV5-1	.	.	TRBJ2-7	CASSSLYEQYF	TGCGCCAGCAGCTCATTGTACGAGCAGTACTTC
TRBV30	.	.	TRBJ2-1	CAWRAASSYNEQFF	TGTGCCTGGAGAGCGGCGAGCTCCTACAATGAGCAGTTCTTC
TRBV18	.	.	TRBJ1-1	CASSPRPGTNTEAFF	TGTGCCAGCTCACCGCGACCAGGGACAAACACTGAAGCTTTCTTT
TRBV7-3	TRBD2	.	TRBJ2-1	CASSPTTTGTSGNNEQFF	TGTGCCAGCAGCCCAACTACCACTGGGACTAGCGGAAACAATGAGCAGTTCTTC
TRBV5-6	.	.	TRBJ1-4	CASSLASSLGSEKLFF	TGTGCCAGCAGCTTGGCCTCTTCGCTAGGGTCTGAAAAACTGTTTTTT
TRBV29-1	.	.	TRBJ1-2	CSVEDTGGYTF	TGCAGCGTAGAGGACACGGGTGGCTACACCTTC
TRBV6-5	.	.	TRBJ1-2	CASSYQPGVSGYTF	TGTGCCAGCAGTTACCAACCGGGGGTGAGTGGCTACACCTTC
TRBV9	TRBD2	.	TRBJ2-1	CASSPRGAEGNEQFF	TGTGCCAGCAGCCCGCGGGGGGCCGAAGGGAATGAGCAGTTCTTC
TRBV5-4	TRBD2	.	TRBJ2-3	CASSLGASGDTDTQYF	TGTGCCAGCAGCTTGGGGGCTAGCGGGGACACAGATACGCAGTATTTT
TRBV19	.	once	TRBJ1-5	CASRDHRDTTNQPQHF	TGTGCCAGTAGAGATCACCGGGACACGACGAATCAGCCCCAGCATTTT
TRBV4-3	TRBD1	.	TRBJ2-2	CASSQASVETGTTGELFF	TGCGCCAGCAGCCAAGCGAGTGTTGAGACAGGGACAACCGGGGAGCTGTTTTTT
TRBV2	.	.	TRBJ2-1	CASTYLKEQFF	TGTGCCAGCACCTACTTAAAGGAGCAGTTCTTC
TRBV27	TRBD1	.	TRBJ2-7	CASSLYTGGSGEQYF	TGTGCCAGCAGTTTATACACAGGGGGATCTGGTGAGCAGTACTTC
TRBV10-3	TRBD2	once	TRBJ2-1	CAIQGLAADNEQFF	TGTGCCATCCAAGGACTAGCGGCTGACAATGAGCAGTTCTTC
TRBV29-1	.	.	TRBJ2-5	CSVRDIIQETQYF	TGCAGCGTTCGGGACATAATCCAAGAGACCCAGTACTTC
TRBV5-1	.	.	TRBJ1-2	CASSLSVGQTYGYTF	TGCGCCAGCAGCTTGTCCGTGGGGCAGACGTATGGCTACACCTTC
TRBV5-1	.	once	TRBJ2-1	CASSLSSSYNEQFF	TGCGCCAGCAGCCTATCCAGCTCCTACAATGAGCAGTTCTTC
TRBV5-4	.	.	TRBJ1-5	CASSLDANQPQHF	TGTGCCAGCAGCTTGGATGCCAATCAGCCCCAGCATTTT
TRBV6-6	.	.	TRBJ1-1	CASTPGAVNTEAFF	TGTGCCAGCACCCCCGGGGCCGTGAACACTGAAGCTTTCTTT
TRBV7-9	TRBD2	.	TRBJ2-1	CASSPRTSGGANEQFF	TGTGCCAGCAGCCCCCGGACTAGCGGGGGGGCCAATGAGCAGTTCTTC
TRBV14	TRBD1	.	TRBJ2-2	CASSHYRGMVNTGELFF	TGTGCCAGCAGCCACTACAGGGGGATGGTGAACACCGGGGAGCTGTTTTTT
TRBV19	.	once	TRBJ1-6	CASSIPYRDAASRGRPPLHF	TGTGCCAGTAGTATACCGTACCGGGACGCGGCTTCGAGGGGTAGGCCACCCCTCCACTTT
TRBV5-6	TRBD1	.	TRBJ1-5	CASSKGQVNQPQHF	TGTGCCAGCAGTAAAGGACAGGTCAATCAGCCCCAGCATTTT
TRBV27	.	.	TRBJ2-1	CASSLGQRPFF	TGTGCCAGCAGTTTGGGGCAGCGCCCGTTCTTC
TRBV4-3	.	few	TRBJ2-5	CASSQGSGLGETQYF	TGCGCCAGCAGCCAAGGGTCTGGGTTGGGAGAGACCCAGTACTTC
TRBV6-1	.	.	TRBJ2-1	CASSELRPNEQFF	TGTGCCAGCAGTGAATTACGCCCCAATGAGCAGTTCTTC
TRBV6-5	.	.	TRBJ1-4	CASSYSGSSLFF	TGTGCCAGCAGTTACTCCGGGTCCTCACTGTTTTTT
TRBV6-5	.	.	TRBJ1-1	CASTTDSLNTEAFF	TGTGCCAGCACCACCGACAGTCTGAACACTGAAGCTTTCTTT
TRBV6-6	TRBD2	.	TRBJ2-2	CASSYAGVNTGELFF	TGTGCCAGCAGTTACGCGGGGGTGAACACCGGGGAGCTGTTTTTT
TRBV7-6	TRBD1	.	TRBJ2-5	CASSLDRGSFRQETQYF	TGTGCCAGCAGCCTGGACAGGGGTAGTTTTCGACAAGAGACCCAGTACTTC
TRBV7-2	TRBD2	.	TRBJ2-3	CASSWRGGEPTDTQYF	TGTGCCAGCAGCTGGCGGGGGGGGGAGCCCACAGATACGCAGTATTTT